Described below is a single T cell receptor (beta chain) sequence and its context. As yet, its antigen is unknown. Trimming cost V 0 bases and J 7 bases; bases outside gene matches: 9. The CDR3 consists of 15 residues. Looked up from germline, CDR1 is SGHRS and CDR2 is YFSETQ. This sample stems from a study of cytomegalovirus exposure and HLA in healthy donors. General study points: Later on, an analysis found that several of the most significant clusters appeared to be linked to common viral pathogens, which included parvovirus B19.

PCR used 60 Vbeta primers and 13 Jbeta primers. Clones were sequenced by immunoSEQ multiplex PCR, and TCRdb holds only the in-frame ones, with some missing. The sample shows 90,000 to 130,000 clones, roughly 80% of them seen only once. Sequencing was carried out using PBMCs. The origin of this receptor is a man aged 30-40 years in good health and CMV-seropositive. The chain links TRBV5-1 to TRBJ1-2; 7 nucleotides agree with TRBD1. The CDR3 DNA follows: TGCGCCAGCAGCTTGGAACGGGGGGGGGACAGTGGCTACACCTTC. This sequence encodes CASSLERGGDSGYTF.